This T cell receptor (beta chain) was identified during a study of blood T cell repertoires in COVID-19. The count of this clone is one. This CDR3 region has 15 residues. The V gene lost 9 bases and the J gene lost 5 bases, with 23 bases spanning the gap. Germline V gene data show CDR1 as SGHDT and CDR2 as YYEEEE. The data were produced by immunoSEQ multiplex PCR, yet TCRdb's version contains in-frame clones alone and is incomplete. Of about 40,000 clones listed, roughly nine tenths are singletons. The chain uses TRBV5-6 and TRBJ2-5; TRBD1 is a possible D gene (5 bases). This receptor was obtained from a man aged 65-85 years with active COVID-19. Sequencing was performed on peripheral blood. The CDR3 sequence: CATTRAQGLMETQYF. CDR3 bases: TGTGCCACTACCCGGGCGCAGGGCCTCATGGAGACCCAGTACTTC.